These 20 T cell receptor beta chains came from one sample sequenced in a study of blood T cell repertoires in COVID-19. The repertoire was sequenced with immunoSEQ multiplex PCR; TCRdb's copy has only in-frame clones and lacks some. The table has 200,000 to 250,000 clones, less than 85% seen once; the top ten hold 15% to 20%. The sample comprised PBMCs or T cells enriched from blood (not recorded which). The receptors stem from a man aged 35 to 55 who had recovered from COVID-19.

Written as DNA, the CDR3 is TGTGCCAGCAGCTTGGTAGCGGGAGAACTAGGTGATACGCAGTATTTT. Encoded protein: CASSLVAGELGDTQYF. The chain is built from TRBV7-6 and TRBJ2-3, with 9 bases matching TRBD2. Unmatched junction bases numbered 10, after V lost 3 bases and J lost 6 bases. The germline V gene encodes CDR1 SGHVS and CDR2 FNYEAQ. The CDR3 loop spans 16 amino acids.

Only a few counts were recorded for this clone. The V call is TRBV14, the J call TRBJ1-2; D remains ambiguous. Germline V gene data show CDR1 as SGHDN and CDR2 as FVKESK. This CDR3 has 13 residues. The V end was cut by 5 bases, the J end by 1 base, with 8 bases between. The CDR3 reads CASSEHVNYGYTF. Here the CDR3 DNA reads TGTGCCAGCAGCGAACACGTTAACTATGGCTACACCTTC.

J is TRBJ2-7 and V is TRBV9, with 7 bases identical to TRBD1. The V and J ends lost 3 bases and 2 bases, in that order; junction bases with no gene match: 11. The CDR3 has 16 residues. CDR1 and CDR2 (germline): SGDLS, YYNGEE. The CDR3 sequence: CASSAEGQNLTYEQYF. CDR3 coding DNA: TGTGCCAGCAGCGCCGAGGGACAGAATCTTACCTACGAGCAGTACTTC.

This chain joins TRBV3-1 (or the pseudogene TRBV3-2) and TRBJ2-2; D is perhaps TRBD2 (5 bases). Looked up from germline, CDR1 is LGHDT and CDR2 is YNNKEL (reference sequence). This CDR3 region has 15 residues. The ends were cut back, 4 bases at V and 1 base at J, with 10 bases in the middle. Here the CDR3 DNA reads TGTGCCAGCAGCCCCCGGGCGGGGAACACCGGGGAGCTGTTTTTT. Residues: CASSPRAGNTGELFF.

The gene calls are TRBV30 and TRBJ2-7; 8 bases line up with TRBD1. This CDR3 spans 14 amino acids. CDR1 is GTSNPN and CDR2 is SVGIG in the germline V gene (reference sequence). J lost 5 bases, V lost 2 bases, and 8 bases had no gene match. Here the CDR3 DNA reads TGTGCCTGGAGTACAAGGACAGGGACCCACGAGCAGTACTTC. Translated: CAWSTRTGTHEQYF. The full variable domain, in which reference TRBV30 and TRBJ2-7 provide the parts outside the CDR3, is SQTIHQWPATLVQPVGSPLSLECTVEGTSNPNLYWYRQAAGRGLQLLFYSVGIGQISSEVPQNLSASRPQDRQFILSSKKLLLSDSGFYLCAWSTRTGTHEQYFGPGTRLTVT.

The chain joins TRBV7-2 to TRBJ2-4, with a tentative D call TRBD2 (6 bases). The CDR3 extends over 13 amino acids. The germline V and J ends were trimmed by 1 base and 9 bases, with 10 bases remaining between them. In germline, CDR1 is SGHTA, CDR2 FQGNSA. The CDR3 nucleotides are TGTGCCAGCAGCTTAGGCGGGGTTGGCATTCAGTACTTC. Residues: CASSLGGVGIQYF.

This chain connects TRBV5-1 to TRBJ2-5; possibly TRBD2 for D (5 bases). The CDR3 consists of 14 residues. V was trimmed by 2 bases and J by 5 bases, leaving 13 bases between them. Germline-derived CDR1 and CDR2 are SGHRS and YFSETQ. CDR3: CASSLARGEETQYF. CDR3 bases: TGCGCCAGCAGCTTAGCCCGTGGGGAGGAGACCCAGTACTTC.

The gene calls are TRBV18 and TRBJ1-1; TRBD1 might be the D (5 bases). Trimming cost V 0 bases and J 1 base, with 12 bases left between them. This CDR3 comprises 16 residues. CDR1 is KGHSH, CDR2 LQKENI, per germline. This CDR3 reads CASSPPNQGRNTEAFF. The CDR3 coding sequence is TGTGCCAGCTCACCACCAAATCAGGGAAGGAACACTGAAGCTTTCTTT.

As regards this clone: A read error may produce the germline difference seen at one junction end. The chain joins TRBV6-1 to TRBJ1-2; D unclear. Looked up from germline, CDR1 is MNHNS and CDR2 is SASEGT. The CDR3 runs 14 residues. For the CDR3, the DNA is TGTGCCAGCAGTGATAACCAATTTAACTACGGCTACACCTTC. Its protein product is CASSDNQFNYGYTF.

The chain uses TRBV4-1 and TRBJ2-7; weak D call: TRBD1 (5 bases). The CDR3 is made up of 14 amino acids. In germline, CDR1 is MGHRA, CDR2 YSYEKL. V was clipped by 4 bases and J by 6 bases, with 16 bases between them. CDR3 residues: CASSLGALAGEQYF. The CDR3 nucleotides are TGCGCCAGCAGCCTTGGGGCACTCGCTGGCGAGCAGTACTTC.

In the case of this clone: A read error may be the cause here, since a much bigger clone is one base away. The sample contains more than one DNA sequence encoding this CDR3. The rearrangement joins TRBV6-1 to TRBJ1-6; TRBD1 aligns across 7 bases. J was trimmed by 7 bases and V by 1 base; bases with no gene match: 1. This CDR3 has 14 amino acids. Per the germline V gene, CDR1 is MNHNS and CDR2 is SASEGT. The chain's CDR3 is CASSEGQGNSPLHF. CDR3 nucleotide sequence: TGTGCCAGCAGTGAAGGACAGGGAAATTCACCCCTCCACTTT.

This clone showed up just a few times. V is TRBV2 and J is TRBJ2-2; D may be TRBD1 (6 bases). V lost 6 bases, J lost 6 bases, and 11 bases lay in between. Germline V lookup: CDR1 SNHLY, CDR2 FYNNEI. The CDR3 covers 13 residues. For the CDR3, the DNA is TGTGCCAGCAGAACAGGGCTCGCCGGGGAGCTGTTTTTT. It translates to CASRTGLAGELFF.

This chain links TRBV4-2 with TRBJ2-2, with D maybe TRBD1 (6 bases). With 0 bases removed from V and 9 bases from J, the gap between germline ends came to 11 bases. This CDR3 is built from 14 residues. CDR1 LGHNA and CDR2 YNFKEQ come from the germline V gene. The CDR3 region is CASSQDRGDRELFF. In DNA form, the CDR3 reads TGTGCCAGCAGCCAAGACAGGGGTGACCGGGAGCTGTTTTTT.

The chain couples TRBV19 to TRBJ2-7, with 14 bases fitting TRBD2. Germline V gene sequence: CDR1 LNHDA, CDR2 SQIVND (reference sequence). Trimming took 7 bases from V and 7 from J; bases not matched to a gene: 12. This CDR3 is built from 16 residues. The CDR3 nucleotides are TGTGCCAGTAAAAGGGTTGGGACTAGCGGGAGCGGGGAGCAGTACTTC. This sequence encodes CASKRVGTSGSGEQYF.

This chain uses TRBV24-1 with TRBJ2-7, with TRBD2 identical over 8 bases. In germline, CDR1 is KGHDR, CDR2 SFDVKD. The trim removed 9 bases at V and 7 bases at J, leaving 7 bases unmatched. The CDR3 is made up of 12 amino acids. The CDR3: CATGRGGHEQYF. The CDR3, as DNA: TGTGCCACCGGCCGGGGGGGGCATGAGCAGTACTTC.

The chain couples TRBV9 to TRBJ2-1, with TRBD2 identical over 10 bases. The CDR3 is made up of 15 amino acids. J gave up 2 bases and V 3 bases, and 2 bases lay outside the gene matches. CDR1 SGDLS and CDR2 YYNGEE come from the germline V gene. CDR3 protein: CASSDSGRAYNEQFF. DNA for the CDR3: TGTGCCAGCAGCGACAGCGGGAGGGCCTACAATGAGCAGTTCTTC. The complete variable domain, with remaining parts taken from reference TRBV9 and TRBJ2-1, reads DSGVTQTPKHLITATGQRVTLRCSPRSGDLSVYWYQQSLDQGLQFLIQYYNGEERAKGNILERFSAQQFPDLHSELNLSSLELGDSALYFCASSDSGRAYNEQFFGPGTRLTVL.

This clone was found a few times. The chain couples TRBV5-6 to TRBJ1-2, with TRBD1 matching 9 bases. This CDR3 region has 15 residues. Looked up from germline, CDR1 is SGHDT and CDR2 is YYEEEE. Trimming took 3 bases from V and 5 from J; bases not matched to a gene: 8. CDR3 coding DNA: TGTGCCAGCAGCTCTACAGGGGGCGTTAGTTATGGCTACACCTTC. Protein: CASSSTGGVSYGYTF.

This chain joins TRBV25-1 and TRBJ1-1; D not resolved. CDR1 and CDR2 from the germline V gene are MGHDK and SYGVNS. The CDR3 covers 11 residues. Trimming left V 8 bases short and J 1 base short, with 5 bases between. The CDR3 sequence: CASRGNTEAFF. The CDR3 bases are TGTGCCAGCCGGGGGAACACTGAAGCTTTCTTT.

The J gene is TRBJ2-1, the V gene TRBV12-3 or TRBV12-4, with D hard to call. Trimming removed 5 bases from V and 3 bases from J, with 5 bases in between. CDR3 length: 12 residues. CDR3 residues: CASSPRYNEQFF. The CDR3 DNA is TGTGCCAGCAGTCCCCGCTACAATGAGCAGTTCTTC.

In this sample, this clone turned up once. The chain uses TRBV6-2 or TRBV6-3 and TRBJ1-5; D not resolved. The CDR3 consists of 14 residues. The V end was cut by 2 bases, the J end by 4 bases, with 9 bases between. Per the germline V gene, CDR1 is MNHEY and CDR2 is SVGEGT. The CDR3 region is CASSYIGVNQPQHF. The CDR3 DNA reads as TGTGCCAGCAGTTACATCGGAGTTAATCAGCCCCAGCATTTT.